Below are 20 T cell receptor beta chains sequenced from a single sample in a study of human T cells and chemical hapten exposure. Time point reported: patch test 3, about 24 weeks after DPC sensitization. Treatment defined: therapeutic diphenylcyclopropenone sensitization with weekly scalp DPC. Each CDR3 protein gets one entry after TCRdb re-called the RACE reads with MiXCR. The profile shows roughly 100,000 distinct CDR3 sequences, less than 35% of them singletons. The sample here was whole blood, taken in connection with sensitization to the hapten diphenylcyclopropenone (DPC). The receptor set was obtained from a man aged 35 to 55 with alopecia areata. Some clones in this sample may be carry-over from other donors' samples.

This clonotype was recorded once. The chain recombines TRBV6-2 or TRBV6-3 with TRBJ2-3; TRBD2 matches at 8 bases. Germline V gene lookup returns CDR1 MNHEY and CDR2 SVGEGT. The CDR3 covers 18 residues. V lost 6 bases, J lost 5 bases, and 19 bases stayed unmatched. Written as DNA, the CDR3 is TGTGCCAGCAGAACCTTACGACGAATAGCGGGATCTCAAGATACGCAGTATTTT. The encoded protein is CASRTLRRIAGSQDTQYF.

This clonotype was observed many times. The chain links TRBV7-9 to TRBJ2-5, with D hard to call. The germline V gene has CDR1 SEHNR and CDR2 FQNEAQ (reference sequence). V lost 3 bases, J lost 5 bases, and 10 bases lay in between. This CDR3 comprises 13 residues. The CDR3 DNA reads as TGTGCCAGCAGCTTCGACGAGGCGGAGACCCAGTACTTC. Its protein product is CASSFDEAETQYF.

This clonotype has a handful of counts. The chain combines TRBV29-1 with TRBJ2-4; 7 positions match TRBD2. Trimming cost V 2 bases and J 8 bases; bases outside gene matches: 15. The CDR3 has 16 residues. From germline, CDR1 is SQVTM and CDR2 ANQGSEA. CDR3 coding DNA: TGCAGCGTTGAAATCCCTAGCGGCCATGAAGGGTACATTCAGTACTTC. Amino acids: CSVEIPSGHEGYIQYF.

This clonotype has more than one count but fewer than ten. The chain joins TRBV27 to TRBJ2-7, with 9 bases matching TRBD1. The germline CDR1 and CDR2 sequences are MNHEY and SMNVEV (reference sequence). J gave up 3 bases and V 6 bases, and 6 bases lay outside the gene matches. This CDR3 is 14 amino acids long. The CDR3 nucleotides are TGTGCCAGCAGGAAGGGGGGACAGGGCTACGAGCAGTACGTC. Encoded protein: CASRKGGQGYEQYV.

This chain uses TRBV7-2 with TRBJ1-1; D gene unclear. Germline loops: CDR1 SGHTA, CDR2 FQGNSA. V lost 4 bases, J lost 11 bases, and 14 bases lay in between. This CDR3 has 12 amino acids. CDR3 bases: TGTGCCAGCAGCTCTGATAGGCCGACGGCTTTCTTT. Translated: CASSSDRPTAFF.

The table lists this clonotype with a few counts. J is TRBJ2-1 and V is TRBV11-3; the match to TRBD2 covers 8 bases. CDR3 size: 16 residues. The ends lost 2 bases at V and 8 bases at J; junction bases unmatched: 11. CDR1 is SGHNT and CDR2 is YENEEA in the germline V gene. The CDR3 region is CASSLLGAGGGYEQFF. For the CDR3, the DNA is TGTGCCAGCAGCTTACTCGGGGCGGGAGGTGGGTATGAGCAGTTCTTC.

This clonotype has more than one count but fewer than ten. This chain uses TRBV25-1 with TRBJ2-7, with 8 bases aligning to TRBD1. The CDR3 is 13 residues long. Trimming removed 4 bases from V and 2 bases from J; junction bases left unmatched: 1. Germline values: CDR1 MGHDK, CDR2 SYGVNS. In DNA form, the CDR3 reads TGTGCCAGCAGTGGGACAGGGACCTACGAGCAGTACTTC. Translating it yields CASSGTGTYEQYF.

This clonotype was seen a handful of times. CDR3 region: CASSSGGVGWFF. CDR3 coding DNA: TGTGCCAGCAGTTCCGGCGGGGTCGGGTGGTTCTTC. J is TRBJ2-1 and V is TRBV28; tentative D call: TRBD2 (6 bases). Trimming pared 4 bases from V and 15 bases from J, leaving 16 bases between. CDR3 length equals 12 residues. CDR1 and CDR2 from the germline V gene are MDHEN and SYDVKM.

This rearrangement joins TRBV6-2 or TRBV6-3 to TRBJ2-1, with D hard to call. The ends were cut back, 5 bases at V and 5 bases at J, with 10 bases in the middle. This CDR3 is 13 amino acids long. Germline loops: CDR1 MNHEY, CDR2 SVGEGT. The CDR3, as DNA: TGTGCCAGCAGTCAAAAACGGGACAATGAGCAGTTCTTC. Residues: CASSQKRDNEQFF.

This sequence joins TRBV6-2 or TRBV6-3 and TRBJ2-7; D perhaps matches TRBD1 (6 bases). Germline V gives CDR1 MNHEY, CDR2 SVGEGT. The V end was cut by 6 bases, the J end by 6 bases, with 18 bases between. This CDR3 is built from 14 residues. The CDR3 DNA reads TGTGCCAGCAGGGGGGCCTCGCGTAGGGGCGAGCAGTACTTC. This sequence encodes CASRGASRRGEQYF.

This clonotype has a handful of counts. The chain recombines TRBV10-3 with TRBJ1-6, with D maybe TRBD1 (6 bases). CDR3 size: 14 residues. With 4 bases removed from V and 6 bases from J, the gap between germline ends came to 10 bases. Germline V gene sequence: CDR1 ENHRY, CDR2 SYGVKD. The CDR3: CAISGGGANSPLHF. CDR3 coding DNA: TGTGCCATCAGTGGAGGGGGAGCTAATTCACCCCTCCACTTT.

The table lists this clonotype with a count of one. V gene TRBV5-1 combines with J gene TRBJ2-1; no clear D. V was pared by 4 bases and J by 5 bases, with 16 bases between. Germline lookup yields CDR1 SGHRS and CDR2 YFSETQ. The CDR3 has 15 amino acids. The CDR3 loop reads CASSGWTTAHNEQFF. For the CDR3, the DNA is TGCGCCAGCAGCGGCTGGACGACCGCCCACAATGAGCAGTTCTTC.

This chain uses TRBV7-8 with TRBJ2-3; no clear D. The germline CDR1 and CDR2 sequences are SGHVS and FQNEAQ. There are 16 residues in the CDR3. V lost 1 base and J 0 bases, leaving 11 bases between the germline ends. CDR3 sequence: CASSLDVAASTDTQYF. In DNA, the CDR3 is TGTGCCAGCAGCTTAGATGTGGCAGCTAGCACAGATACGCAGTATTTT.

The V and J genes are TRBV10-3 and TRBJ2-2; possible D gene TRBD2, 6 bases. Trimming took off 6 bases at V and 6 bases at J, with 11 bases between the two ends. CDR1 is ENHRY and CDR2 is SYGVKD in the germline V gene. The CDR3 totals 13 residues. CDR3 amino acids: CAISGGPPGELFF. The CDR3, as DNA: TGTGCCATCAGCGGGGGACCCCCCGGGGAGCTGTTTTTT.

The chain carries TRBV12-5 and TRBJ2-1, with D uncertain. Trimming removed 2 bases from V and 5 bases from J, with 10 bases in between. Looked up from germline, CDR1 is LGHNT and CDR2 is FRNRAP. The CDR3 runs 14 residues. The CDR3: CASGLSGRNNEQFF. The CDR3 coding sequence is TGTGCTAGTGGTTTGTCTGGCAGAAACAATGAGCAGTTCTTC.

The rearrangement uses TRBV6-5 and TRBJ2-4, with TRBD2 matching over 7 bases. The germline V gene encodes CDR1 MNHEY and CDR2 SVGAGI. CDR3 size: 14 residues. The J segment lost 7 bases and the V segment lost 6 bases, leaving 9 bases of the junction unmatched. As DNA, the CDR3 is TGTGCCAGCAGCTGGGGTGGGGGGGAGAACATTCAGTACTTC. Translated, it gives CASSWGGGENIQYF.

The rearrangement uses TRBV6-6 and TRBJ2-7; the D gene is possibly TRBD1 (8 bases). The CDR3 totals 19 residues. From germline, CDR1 is MNHNY and CDR2 SVGAGI (reference sequence). Trimming took off 8 bases at V and 4 bases at J, with 33 bases between the two ends. The CDR3 coding sequence is TGTGCCAGCGGGCACAGGGACAGGTTGAGCGGGGCCCGGGGGTACGAGCAGTACTTC. Amino acids: CASGHRDRLSGARGYEQYF.

This clonotype was found a few times. The gene calls are TRBV11-3 and TRBJ2-3, with TRBD2 identical over 13 bases. Germline V gives CDR1 SGHNT, CDR2 YENEEA. This CDR3 spans 17 amino acids. V gave up 2 bases and J gave up 5 bases; unmatched junction bases: 7. In DNA form, the CDR3 reads TGTGCCAGCAGCTTAAAACTAGCGGGAGGGCCTGGAGATACGCAGTATTTT. The encoded protein is CASSLKLAGGPGDTQYF.

In this sample, this clonotype turned up once. This chain uses TRBV28 with TRBJ2-7; D not resolved. Germline V gives CDR1 MDHEN, CDR2 SYDVKM. CDR3 length: 15 amino acids. Trimming removed 8 bases at V and 9 bases at J, with 26 bases between. CDR3: CASSPPSDPLLGQYV. The CDR3 DNA is TGTGCCAGCTCCCCCCCGTCAGACCCCCTCCTGGGGCAGTACGTC.

This chain joins TRBV28 and TRBJ2-2; TRBD1 matches at 8 bases. Germline CDR1 and CDR2: MDHEN and SYDVKM. The CDR3 consists of 15 residues. Trimming took 4 bases from V and 4 from J; bases not matched to a gene: 5. CDR3 DNA sequence: TGTGCCAGCAGTTCTCCGGGACAGGTCACCGGGGAGCTGTTTTTT. This encodes CASSSPGQVTGELFF.